This is a list of T cell receptor beta chains from one sample in a study of CD8 T cells in ankylosing spondylitis. TCRdb re-derived calls from the 5' RACE reads in MiXCR, one entry per CDR3 protein. The top ten clones hold 12% of a sample with roughly 130,000 distinct CDR3 sequences, 7% of them seen once. Source material: blood, either unsorted or a sorted T cell fraction (not recorded which). The receptors originated from a male donor with ankylosing spondylitis or in good health (not recorded which). Each CDR3 is given with its conserved first and last residue. The D gene is left open where the match is weak. Rows give clone size only sometimes, using once, few, many, or a class for an expanded clone.

TRBJ2-7,TRBV7-2,many,-,TGTGCCAGCAGCCCAGGCCCCGGGTACGAGCAGTACTTC,CASSPGPGYEQYF
TRBJ1-1,TRBV25-1,many,-,TGTGCCAGCAGTGAATTGCTGAACACTGAAGCTTTCTTT,CASSELLNTEAFF
TRBJ2-1,TRBV10-3,many,TRBD2,TGTGCCATCAGTTCTAGCGGGAGGAACAATGAGCAGTTCTTC,CAISSSGRNNEQFF
TRBJ2-5,TRBV4-2,-,-,TGTGCCAGCAGCCAAGACGCGGCCGAGACCCAGTACTTC,CASSQDAAETQYF
TRBJ2-7,TRBV27,many,TRBD2,TGTGCCAGCACCTCAGGGACTAGCGGAAAATACGAGCAGTACTTC,CASTSGTSGKYEQYF
TRBJ2-3,TRBV6-2/TRBV6-3,-,-,TGTGCCAGCAGTTACTCGATGGCAGATACGCAGTATTTT,CASSYSMADTQYF
TRBJ1-1,TRBV12-3/TRBV12-4,-,TRBD1,TGTGCCAGCAGTTTGACTCCGACAGGGAGAACTGAAGCTTTCTTT,CASSLTPTGRTEAFF
TRBJ1-2,TRBV29-1,few,-,TGCAGCGTTGAAGTTGACGGCCGCTACACCTTC,CSVEVDGRYTF
TRBJ1-5,TRBV5-1,many,-,TGCGCCAGCAGCCCGGACGGCAATAGCAATCAGCCCCAGCATTTT,CASSPDGNSNQPQHF
TRBJ2-7,TRBV7-6,many,TRBD1,TGTGCCAGCAGCTTAGTCCGGACAGGGTGGAACGAGCAGTACTTC,CASSLVRTGWNEQYF